Each of the 15 T cell receptor beta chains below was sequenced from the same sample in a study of metastatic and nonmetastatic thyroid tumors. TCRdb re-clonotyped the PCR reads via MiXCR. The data contain tens of thousands of clones, 14% to 15% of them singletons. Thyroid surgery had not been preceded by any treatment in any patient. Sequencing used blood. Receptor source: a female donor with papillary thyroid cancer or a benign thyroid nodule (not recorded which). Some clones in this sample may be carry-over from other donors' samples.

This clone appeared many times. This chain joins TRBV2 and TRBJ1-5; the D gene is possibly TRBD1 (5 bases). The germline gives CDR1 SNHLY, CDR2 FYNNEI. V was clipped by 3 bases and J by 7 bases, with 16 bases between them. The CDR3 runs to 15 residues. CDR3 nucleotides: TGTGCCAGCAGTGAGTCGGGCCCGAGGGGACAGCCCCAGCATTTT. As protein: CASSESGPRGQPQHF.

The rearrangement uses TRBV4-2 and TRBJ2-7, with 10 positions matching TRBD2. This CDR3 has 17 amino acids. Trimming at V came to 1 base and at J to 4 bases, leaving 10 bases not matched to a gene. In germline, CDR1 is LGHNA, CDR2 YNFKEQ. The DNA for the CDR3 is TGTGCCAGCAGCCAAGGCCTAGCGGGAGATCAAGGTTACGAGCAGTACTTC. Amino acids: CASSQGLAGDQGYEQYF.

This chain joins TRBV6-4 and TRBJ2-2; possibly TRBD1 for D (5 bases). The V and J ends lost 4 bases and 6 bases respectively, with 9 bases between them. Germline V gene lookup returns CDR1 MRHNA and CDR2 SNTAGT. The CDR3 is made up of 13 amino acids. Here the CDR3 reads CASSVDNAGELFF. Written as DNA, the CDR3 is TGTGCCAGCAGTGTGGACAACGCCGGGGAGCTGTTTTTT.

This clone was found many times. The chain couples TRBV6-6 to TRBJ1-4; unclear D gene. The V end lost 0 bases, the J end lost 0 bases, and 8 bases lay between the germline ends. Germline lookup yields CDR1 MNHNY and CDR2 SVGAGI (reference sequence). The CDR3 spans 16 residues. The CDR3: CASSYSTEATNEKLFF. The CDR3 DNA reads as TGTGCCAGCAGTTACTCGACGGAAGCAACTAATGAAAAACTGTTTTTT.

V gene TRBV6-1 combines with J gene TRBJ2-2; the D call may be TRBD1 or TRBD2 (6 bases each). CDR3 length: 15 amino acids. Trimming removed 2 bases from V and 6 bases from J, with 13 bases in between. Germline lookup yields CDR1 MNHNS and CDR2 SASEGT. The DNA of the CDR3 is TGTGCCAGCAGTGAATTCTACGGGGGCTCCGGGGAGCTGTTTTTT. It is translated as CASSEFYGGSGELFF.

This clone was detected ten times or more. The same CDR3 also results from other DNA sequences found in this sample. The rearrangement joins TRBV4-1 to TRBJ1-1; D possibly corresponds to TRBD1 (6 bases). The length of the CDR3 is 15 residues. Germline V gives CDR1 MGHRA, CDR2 YSYEKL. V dropped 4 bases and J dropped 1 base, with 13 bases sitting between them. In DNA form, the CDR3 reads TGCGCCAGCAGCCTACGCGGGGGCGGGAACACTGAAGCTTTCTTT. This sequence encodes CASSLRGGGNTEAFF.

This clone was seen many times. The rearrangement uses TRBV29-1 and TRBJ2-6; no clear D gene. V lost 4 bases, J lost 4 bases, and 5 bases lay in between. The germline V gene encodes CDR1 SQVTM and CDR2 ANQGSEA. CDR3 length equals 12 residues. The CDR3 region has the DNA TGCAGCGTTGCGGTCGGGGCCAACGTCCTGACTTTC. This gives the protein CSVAVGANVLTF. The full variable domain, in which reference TRBV29-1 and TRBJ2-6 provide the parts outside the CDR3, is SAVISQKPSRDICQRGTSLTIQCQVDSQVTMMFWYRQQPGQSLTLIATANQGSEATYESGFVIDKFPISRPNLTFSTLTVSNMSPEDSSIYLCSVAVGANVLTFGAGSRLTVL.

The rearrangement links TRBV15 to TRBJ1-5, with D unresolved. CDR3 length equals 17 residues. Germline CDR1 and CDR2: LNHNV and YYDKDF (reference sequence). V lost 5 bases and J lost 0, with 17 bases in between. Here the CDR3 DNA reads TGTGCCACCAGCGAGGCGCCGAGAGATTATAGCAATCAGCCCCAGCATTTT. As protein: CATSEAPRDYSNQPQHF.

This clone was recorded many times. The chain joins TRBV11-2 to TRBJ1-5; no definite D call. There are 13 residues in the CDR3. From germline, CDR1 is SGHAT and CDR2 FQNNGV. V shed 4 bases and J shed 4 bases, with 8 bases lying between them. Here the CDR3 DNA reads TGTGCCAGCAGCTCCGGACTAAATCAGCCCCAGCATTTT. Protein product: CASSSGLNQPQHF.

This clone showed up many times. The chain employs TRBV5-4 and TRBJ2-1; TRBD1 might be the D (6 bases). Germline V CDR1 and CDR2: SGHNT, YYREEE (reference sequence). Trimming removed 4 bases from V and 7 bases from J, with 12 bases in between. This CDR3 has 13 residues. This chain's CDR3 is CASSAPRGNEQFF. CDR3 nucleotides: TGTGCCAGCAGCGCACCGAGGGGGAATGAGCAGTTCTTC.

This clone was seen ten or more times. This sequence joins TRBV7-3 and TRBJ2-3; possible D gene TRBD2, 6 bases. Germline CDR1 reads SGHTA; CDR2 reads FQGTGA. V lost 5 bases to trimming and J lost 8 bases, with 17 bases between them. This CDR3 contains 14 residues. In DNA, the CDR3 is TGTGCCAGCAGCCAAGGGGACGTGGGGGGTACGCAGTATTTT. It yields the protein CASSQGDVGGTQYF.

This clone was recorded at least ten times. This rearrangement joins TRBV28 to TRBJ2-3; tentatively, D is TRBD1 (6 bases). The CDR3 is 16 residues long. CDR1 MDHEN and CDR2 SYDVKM come from the germline V gene. V was pared by 6 bases and J by 0 bases, with 16 bases between. In nucleotides, the CDR3 is TGTGCCAGCAGCGGACCCGGGACAACTAGCACAGATACGCAGTATTTT. This gives the protein CASSGPGTTSTDTQYF. Filled out from reference TRBV28 and TRBJ2-3, the complete variable domain reads DVKVTQSSRYLVKRTGEKVFLECVQDMDHENMFWYRQDPGLGLRLIYFSYDVKMKEKGDIPEGYSVSREKKERFSLILESASTNQTSMYLCASSGPGTTSTDTQYFGPGTRLTVL.

The chain's CDR3 is CASSRVVAYEQYF. The CDR3 DNA follows: TGTGCCAGCAGCCGGGTCGTTGCCTACGAGCAGTACTTC. The V gene is TRBV14, the J gene TRBJ2-7; D not certain. Trimming took off 4 bases at V and 2 bases at J, with 9 bases between the two ends. The germline CDR1 and CDR2 sequences are SGHDN and FVKESK. This CDR3 comprises 13 residues. The complete variable domain, with remaining parts taken from reference TRBV14 and TRBJ2-7, reads EAGVTQFPSHSVIEKGQTVTLRCDPISGHDNLYWYRRVMGKEIKFLLHFVKESKQDESGMPNNRFLAERTGGTYSTLKVQPAELEDSGVYFCASSRVVAYEQYFGPGTRLTVT.

This clone appeared many times. The J gene is TRBJ2-1, the V gene TRBV18; 9 nucleotides align to TRBD2. The V gene's germline CDR1 is KGHSH and CDR2 LQKENI. This CDR3 spans 17 amino acids. V gave up 1 base and J gave up 7 bases; unmatched junction bases: 11. This CDR3 is CASSPLAGDSRMNEQFF. The CDR3, as DNA: TGTGCCAGCTCACCACTAGCGGGAGATAGTAGGATGAATGAGCAGTTCTTC.

The sample holds many counts of this clone. This may come from a read error, since a much larger clone is one base off. V usage is TRBV19 and J usage is TRBJ2-7, with 10 bases that match TRBD2. With 3 bases clipped from V and 0 bases from J, the junction kept 5 bases outside the gene matches. Per germline, CDR1 LNHDA and CDR2 SQIVND (reference sequence). CDR3 length: 16 residues. The CDR3: CASSIQSSGSSYEQYF. The CDR3 DNA is TGTGCCAGTAGTATCCAGTCTAGCGGGAGCTCCTACGAGCAGTACTTC.